This T cell receptor beta chain was recovered during a study of T cell repertoires in cytomegalovirus infection. CDR3 length: 11 amino acids. Trimming took 7 bases from V and 4 from J, leaving 7 bases between them. From the reads, TCRdb called clonotypes with MiXCR, one entry per CDR3 protein. This table has about 740,000 distinct CDR3 sequences, roughly 35% appearing once. The sequencing input was PBMCs. The source of this sequence is a human donor in good health (CMV status not recorded). Some clones in this sample may be carry-over from other donors' samples. This rearrangement joins TRBV12-3 or TRBV12-4 to TRBJ1-2, with unresolved D. The CDR3 loop is CASTALYGYTF. The CDR3 region has the DNA TGTGCCAGCACCGCCCTCTATGGCTACACCTTC.